This TCR beta chain was sequenced for a study of OX40 agonist ivuxolimab in advanced cancers. Method: immunoSEQ multiplex PCR; TCRdb's copy keeps in-frame clones and lacks some. The sample shows more than 35,000 clones, 70% to 90% of them seen only once. With 5 bases removed from V and 6 bases from J, the gap between germline ends came to 10 bases. The CDR3 length is 13 residues. Germline V gene lookup returns CDR1 PRHDT and CDR2 FYEKMQ (reference sequence). The rearrangement uses TRBV13 and TRBJ2-2, with D uncertain. The starting material was CD4+ or CD8+ T cells sorted from blood, obtained in a trial of the OX40 agonist ivuxolimab. The origin of this receptor is an adult with an advanced solid tumor such as melanoma, head and neck, liver or kidney cancer. For the CDR3, the DNA is TGTGCCAGCAGCCTACTGAGTCCCGGGGAGCTGTTTTTT. Translation gives CASSLLSPGELFF.